Listed below are T cell receptor beta chains from one sample, sequenced in a study of blood T cells in healthy people across ages. TCRdb independently ran MiXCR on the 5' RACE reads; one entry per CDR3 protein. The sample yields almost 1 million distinct CDR3 sequences, roughly half seen once. The sample consisted of blood. The receptors stem from a woman aged 55 to 70 in good health. The CDR3 runs from the conserved cysteine through the conserved F or W. D genes are given only for firm matches. Size is omitted from some rows. Given values are once, few, many or a class for expanded clones.

d_gene	abundance	j_gene	v_gene	CDR3nt	CDR3aa
.	.	TRBJ2-7	TRBV12-3/TRBV12-4	TGTGCCAGCAGGTCGGGGGGCAGGTCCCACGAGCAGTACTTC	CASRSGGRSHEQYF
.	.	TRBJ1-1	TRBV3-1	TGTGCCAGCAGTCAGCAGACAGGGAACACTGAAGCTTTCTTT	CASSQQTGNTEAFF
TRBD1	few	TRBJ1-2	TRBV20-1	TGCAGTGCGGCCCCGGGACAGAGATACTATGGTCGCTACACCTTC	CSAAPGQRYYGRYTF
.	.	TRBJ2-5	TRBV7-2	TGTGCCAGCAGCTTTGCTGGATCAGGCCAAGAGACCCAGTACTTC	CASSFAGSGQETQYF
.	.	TRBJ2-7	TRBV7-9	TGTGCCAGCAGCTTAGGACTTTTCTCCTACGAGCAGTACTTC	CASSLGLFSYEQYF
.	.	TRBJ1-2	TRBV5-6	TGTGCCAGCAGCTTGGGGACAGATGATGGCTACACCTTC	CASSLGTDDGYTF
.	.	TRBJ2-7	TRBV3-1	TGTGCCAGCAGCCAAAGCTTCTCGAGTGGGGAGCAGTACTTC	CASSQSFSSGEQYF
.	.	TRBJ2-2	TRBV10-1	TGCGCCAGCAGTGAGAACAGTGACCACACTGGGGAGCTGTTTTTT	CASSENSDHTGELFF
TRBD1	.	TRBJ2-6	TRBV4-2	TGTGCCAGCAGGACAGACAGGGCTGGGGCCAACGTCCTGACTTTC	CASRTDRAGANVLTF
TRBD1	.	TRBJ2-7	TRBV28	TGTGCCAGCAACCCGGGACAGGGTACCTACGAGCAGTACTTC	CASNPGQGTYEQYF
.	.	TRBJ2-1	TRBV15	TGTGCCACCAGCAGAGCCGGTACTAGCCACAATGAGCAGTTCTTC	CATSRAGTSHNEQFF
.	.	TRBJ2-7	TRBV27	TGTGCCAGCAGTTTAAGTCCGCGAAACGAGCAGTACTTC	CASSLSPRNEQYF
TRBD2	.	TRBJ2-1	TRBV20-1	TGCAGTCCTAGATTGGGACTAGCGGGAGGCACCTCCTACAATGAGCAGTTCTTC	CSPRLGLAGGTSYNEQFF
.	.	TRBJ2-5	TRBV13	TGTGCCAGCAGCTTTGACAGAGAGCAGTCCCTGACCCAGTACTTC	CASSFDREQSLTQYF
.	few	TRBJ2-5	TRBV20-1	TGCAGTGCTAGTCCCGGCCCCGGGAGAAGGGAGACCCAGTACTTC	CSASPGPGRRETQYF
.	few	TRBJ1-2	TRBV18	TGTGCCAGCTCAGCTAACAGGGACGGTGGCTACACCTTC	CASSANRDGGYTF
.	few	TRBJ2-7	TRBV6-2/TRBV6-3	TGTGCCAGCAGGATGTCCCACGAGCAGTACTTC	CASRMSHEQYF
TRBD2	once	TRBJ2-5	TRBV5-1	TGCGCCAGCAGCTCAAACAGACTAGCCGGTGGCGAGACCCAGTACTTC	CASSSNRLAGGETQYF
TRBD1	.	TRBJ1-6	TRBV20-1	TGCAGTGCTAACCTTAGGGGGCAAAATAATTCACCCCTCCACTTT	CSANLRGQNNSPLHF
.	few	TRBJ2-7	TRBV6-1	TGTGCCAGCACTAGGGAGGCTAAGATCTACGAGCAGTACTTC	CASTREAKIYEQYF
TRBD2	.	TRBJ2-3	TRBV27	TGTGCCAGCGGCGGTGGCGGGAGAACAGATACGCAGTATTTT	CASGGGGRTDTQYF
TRBD1	.	TRBJ1-4	TRBV25-1	TGTGCCAGCAGTGGAGTTCACAGGGACAGTAATGAAAAACTGTTTTTT	CASSGVHRDSNEKLFF
.	.	TRBJ2-3	TRBV5-1	TGCGCCAGCAGCTCTACACCTCTAGAGTCAGATACGCAGTATTTT	CASSSTPLESDTQYF
TRBD2	.	TRBJ2-7	TRBV27	TGTGCCAGCAAAGGGGTGGTCGGGCGGGAGGGCTCCTACGAGCAGTACTTC	CASKGVVGREGSYEQYF
.	.	TRBJ2-5	TRBV12-3/TRBV12-4	TGTGCCAGCAGTTTCTTAGAGATCCAAGAGACCCAGTACTTC	CASSFLEIQETQYF
.	.	TRBJ2-3	TRBV9	TGTGCCAGCAGCGTAGCGGGCTGGAATACGCAGTATTTT	CASSVAGWNTQYF
.	.	TRBJ2-5	TRBV4-1	TGCGCCAGCAGCCAAGTTACCCATAGCTCCTACGGGCAGTACTTC	CASSQVTHSSYGQYF
.	.	TRBJ2-5	TRBV12-3/TRBV12-4	TGTGCCAGCAGTTTTTGGAGCCACCAAGAGACCCAGTACTTC	CASSFWSHQETQYF
.	.	TRBJ2-2	TRBV29-1	TGCAGCGTTGAAGGGCGGGCGCGCACCGGGGAGCTGTTTTTT	CSVEGRARTGELFF
TRBD2	.	TRBJ2-1	TRBV29-1	TGCAGCGTACATAGTAGCGGGAGTCGTAATGAGCAGTTCTTC	CSVHSSGSRNEQFF
.	.	TRBJ1-5	TRBV10-3	TGTGCCATCAGTGAGGGGGACGCCATCAATCAGCCCCAGCATTTT	CAISEGDAINQPQHF
.	.	TRBJ2-7	TRBV15	TGTGCCACCAGCAGAGATCCGGTAGCCTACTACGAGCAGTACTTC	CATSRDPVAYYEQYF
.	few	TRBJ2-5	TRBV7-2	TGTGCCAGCAGCTTAGCCGGGGGAATTCGAGAGACCCAGTACTTC	CASSLAGGIRETQYF